One sample yielded the 26 T cell receptor beta chains listed below, sequenced in a study of T cell repertoires in cytomegalovirus infection. TCRdb ran MiXCR on the reads and lists one entry per CDR3 protein. Of roughly 640,000 distinct CDR3 sequences in the sample, 20% to 25% were seen once. Sequenced sample: CD8+ T cells from PBMCs. These receptors were taken from a human donor in good health (CMV status not recorded). Some clones in this sample may be carry-over from other donors' samples.

This sequence joins TRBV20-1 and TRBJ2-1, with 8 positions matching TRBD2. V shed 1 base, J shed 8 bases, and the junction held 13 bases outside the gene matches. The CDR3 runs to 16 residues. Germline V lookup: CDR1 DFQATT, CDR2 SNEGSKA (reference sequence). The CDR3 sequence: CSARVEAGALIDEQFF. In DNA form, the CDR3 reads TGCAGTGCTAGAGTAGAAGCGGGGGCGCTGATAGATGAGCAGTTCTTC.

The sample holds a few counts of this clonotype. The genes are TRBV20-1 and TRBJ2-1; no clear D. CDR1 is DFQATT and CDR2 is SNEGSKA in the germline V gene (reference sequence). Trimming shortened V by 6 bases and J by 7 bases, and 19 bases separated the two germline ends. This CDR3 is 14 amino acids long. The CDR3 reads CSAPDLLLGNEQFF. In nucleotides, the CDR3 is TGCAGTGCGCCAGATCTCCTCTTGGGGAATGAGCAGTTCTTC.

This clonotype has a handful of counts. This clone may be a read error of a much larger clone one base away. This chain connects TRBV7-9 to TRBJ2-1; D unclear. This CDR3 is built from 12 residues. Trimming took off 1 base at V and 6 bases at J, with 4 bases between the two ends. CDR1 and CDR2 from the germline V gene are SEHNR and FQNEAQ (reference sequence). CDR3 DNA sequence: TGTGCCAGCAGCTTAGATGTCAATGAGCAGTTCTTC. Translated, it gives CASSLDVNEQFF.

In this sample, this clonotype turned up many times. The chain carries TRBV6-4 and TRBJ2-3; 9 bases map to TRBD1. With V trimmed by 4 bases and J by 2 bases, 4 bases remained unmatched. The CDR3 spans 15 residues. Germline V gives CDR1 MRHNA, CDR2 SNTAGT. CDR3 coding DNA: TGTGCCAGCAGTGCCGGGACAGGGCACACAGATACGCAGTATTTT. It codes for CASSAGTGHTDTQYF.

The chain is built from TRBV28 and TRBJ2-5, with D perhaps assigned TRBD1 or TRBD2 (5 bases each). V dropped 6 bases and J dropped 2 bases, with 16 bases sitting between them. Germline values: CDR1 MDHEN, CDR2 SYDVKM. The CDR3 has 15 amino acids. The CDR3 is CASSPGTELQETQYF. The CDR3 region has the DNA TGTGCCAGCAGCCCTGGGACGGAGCTACAAGAGACCCAGTACTTC.

This clonotype appeared a few times. This chain connects TRBV19 to TRBJ1-4; TRBD1 aligns across 7 bases. J was trimmed by 8 bases and V by 8 bases; bases with no gene match: 8. Germline V gene lookup returns CDR1 LNHDA and CDR2 SQIVND (reference sequence). The CDR3 runs 13 residues. The CDR3 spells CASRDRGNEKLFF. In DNA form, the CDR3 reads TGTGCCAGTCGGGACAGAGGGAACGAAAAACTGTTTTTT.

In its sample, this clonotype was seen a few times. The chain has TRBV5-1 and TRBJ1-1, with 8 bases matching TRBD1. Germline-derived CDR1 and CDR2 are SGHRS and YFSETQ. V was pared by 3 bases and J by 0 bases, with 7 bases of the junction left unmatched. CDR3 length: 16 amino acids. The CDR3 DNA reads as TGCGCCAGCAGCTGGGGGGGACAGGCTATGAACACTGAAGCTTTCTTT. It encodes CASSWGGQAMNTEAFF. Based on the CDR3 plus reference TRBV5-1 and TRBJ1-1, the full variable domain is KAGVTQTPRYLIKTRGQQVTLSCSPISGHRSVSWYQQTPGQGLQFLFEYFSETQRNKGNFPGRFSGRQFSNSRSEMNVSTLELGDSALYLCASSWGGQAMNTEAFFGQGTRLTVV.

This clonotype has a count of ten or more. The rearrangement links TRBV7-9 to TRBJ2-3; 7 positions agree with TRBD2. The trim removed 5 bases at V and 2 bases at J, leaving 7 bases unmatched. CDR1 is SEHNR and CDR2 is FQNEAQ in the germline V gene (reference sequence). This CDR3 region has 15 residues. The CDR3 sequence: CASSRSSGYTDTQYF. CDR3 DNA: TGTGCCAGCAGCCGCTCTAGCGGATACACAGATACGCAGTATTTT.

This clonotype was detected many times. V usage is TRBV19 and J usage is TRBJ1-1; weak D call: TRBD1 (6 bases). Germline V gene data show CDR1 as LNHDA and CDR2 as SQIVND (reference sequence). CDR3 length: 12 amino acids. V was shortened by 7 bases and J by 8 bases, with 14 bases between the two germline ends. In DNA, the CDR3 is TGTGCCAGTATTGGGCCGGGGACAGAAGCTTTCTTT. It yields the protein CASIGPGTEAFF.

The gene calls are TRBV29-1 and TRBJ2-4; D possibly matches TRBD1 or TRBD2 (6 bases each). Trimming left V 7 bases short and J 0 bases short, with 10 bases between. This CDR3 has 13 residues. Germline assignment: CDR1 SQVTM and CDR2 ANQGSEA. This CDR3 reads CSARGEAKNIQYF. In nucleotides, the CDR3 is TGCAGCGCGAGGGGGGAAGCCAAAAACATTCAGTACTTC.

This clonotype has a handful of counts. This chain uses TRBV9 with TRBJ1-1; tentatively, D is TRBD1 (6 bases). The ends were cut back, 0 bases at V and 11 bases at J, with 23 bases in the middle. The CDR3 is 16 residues long. In germline, CDR1 is SGDLS, CDR2 YYNGEE. This CDR3 is CASSVEGYRVEATAFF. CDR3 DNA: TGTGCCAGCAGCGTAGAAGGATACAGGGTGGAAGCGACTGCTTTCTTT.

This clonotype was recorded a few times. This chain links TRBV6-2 or TRBV6-3 with TRBJ2-1; TRBD2 matches at 7 bases. The V gene end was trimmed by 10 bases and the J gene end by 1 base; junction bases not matched to a gene: 7. The CDR3 sequence is 14 residues long. Germline assignment: CDR1 MNHEY and CDR2 SVGEGT. The CDR3 nucleotides are TGTGCCACCGAGTCGGGGGGATCCTACAATGAGCAGTTCTTC. This translates into CATESGGSYNEQFF.

This rearrangement joins TRBV3-1 to TRBJ2-5, with 9 bases identical to TRBD2. The CDR3 spans 17 residues. V lost 1 base, J lost 2 bases, and 8 bases stayed unmatched. Germline assignment: CDR1 LGHDT and CDR2 YNNKEL (reference sequence). The CDR3 spells CASSQVPLTSGQETQYF. The CDR3 nucleotides read TGTGCCAGCAGCCAAGTCCCCCTGACTAGCGGACAAGAGACCCAGTACTTC.

There are many counts of this clonotype. V usage is TRBV25-1 and J usage is TRBJ2-3; weak D call: TRBD1 (5 bases). The CDR3 has 14 residues. Between the trimmed V and J ends, which lost 0 bases and 3 bases, there was a span of 7 bases. The germline V gene encodes CDR1 MGHDK and CDR2 SYGVNS. This chain's CDR3 is CASSEYGATDTQYF. As DNA, the CDR3 is TGTGCCAGCAGTGAATATGGGGCAACAGATACGCAGTATTTT.

V gene TRBV25-1 combines with J gene TRBJ2-2, with TRBD2 matching over 8 bases. V shed 9 bases, J shed 7 bases, and the junction held 7 bases outside the gene matches. The length of the CDR3 is 13 residues. In germline, CDR1 is MGHDK, CDR2 SYGVNS. The CDR3 DNA is TGTGCCAGTGGGGGACTAGACGTCGGGGAGCTGTTTTTT. This sequence encodes CASGGLDVGELFF.

This clonotype turned up a few times. The chain employs TRBV7-9 and TRBJ2-1; 11 bases match TRBD1. Per the germline V gene, CDR1 is SEHNR and CDR2 is FQNEAQ (reference sequence). V trimming: 3 bases; J trimming: 5 bases; junction bases outside the gene matches: 6. There are 16 residues in the CDR3. The CDR3: CASSFSGTGGNNEQFF. As DNA, the CDR3 is TGTGCCAGCAGCTTTTCCGGGACAGGGGGTAACAATGAGCAGTTCTTC.

This clonotype was counted a few times. The chain couples TRBV5-4 to TRBJ1-2; tentative D call: TRBD1 (5 bases). The CDR3 totals 13 residues. With 2 bases removed from V and 7 bases from J, the gap between germline ends came to 12 bases. From germline, CDR1 is SGHNT and CDR2 YYREEE (reference sequence). CDR3 nucleotide sequence: TGTGCCAGCAGCTTCGAGGGGTTCGGTGGCTACACCTTC. It is translated as CASSFEGFGGYTF.

The table lists this clonotype with many counts. The rearrangement uses TRBV7-9 and TRBJ2-7, with 9 bases aligning to TRBD1. After removal of 2 bases from V and 6 bases from J, the junction contained 11 bases not matched to a gene. This CDR3 contains 16 residues. Germline CDR1 is SEHNR and CDR2 is FQNEAQ (reference sequence). CDR3 sequence: CASSLLPGQGSLEQYV. Here the CDR3 DNA reads TGTGCCAGCAGCTTACTGCCGGGACAGGGTTCTCTCGAGCAGTACGTC.

The chain is built from TRBV7-2 and TRBJ2-5; D gene uncertain. Trimming cost V 2 bases and J 1 base, with 5 bases left between them. Germline assignment: CDR1 SGHTA and CDR2 FQGNSA. The CDR3 consists of 13 residues. The CDR3 protein is CASSLTTQETQYF. The CDR3 DNA reads TGTGCCAGCAGCTTAACAACCCAAGAGACCCAGTACTTC.

This clonotype was detected only a few times. This chain uses TRBV27 with TRBJ2-1; D is possibly TRBD1 or TRBD2 (5 bases each). V lost 3 bases to trimming and J lost 2 bases, with 8 bases between them. Looked up from germline, CDR1 is MNHEY and CDR2 is SMNVEV (reference sequence). The CDR3 extends over 14 amino acids. Here the CDR3 reads CASSFWGTYNEQFF. DNA for the CDR3: TGTGCCAGCAGTTTTTGGGGGACCTACAATGAGCAGTTCTTC.

This clonotype has just a few counts. This chain joins TRBV6-2 or TRBV6-3 and TRBJ2-1; 10 positions agree with TRBD2. Trimming at V came to 4 bases and at J to 4 bases, leaving 4 bases not matched to a gene. Germline loops: CDR1 MNHEY, CDR2 SVGEGT. This CDR3 is built from 15 residues. The CDR3 DNA sequence: TGTGCCAGCAGTTGGAGCGGGGGGGCTTACAATGAGCAGTTCTTC. Its protein is CASSWSGGAYNEQFF.

The chain is built from TRBV12-3 or TRBV12-4 and TRBJ2-7; 7 nucleotides align to TRBD2. Trimming removed 6 bases from V and 4 bases from J; junction bases left unmatched: 12. The CDR3 consists of 15 residues. CDR3 in amino acids: CASRLGLAVSYEQYF. The CDR3 DNA follows: TGTGCCAGCAGACTAGGGCTAGCGGTCTCATACGAGCAGTACTTC.

Concerning this clonotype itself: This could be a read error, since a much larger clone is one nucleotide away. The chain is built from TRBV7-2 and TRBJ2-1; D gene uncertain. From germline, CDR1 is SGHTA and CDR2 FQGNSA. The ends were cut back, 1 base at V and 3 bases at J, with 13 bases in the middle. There are 16 residues in the CDR3. The CDR3 loop reads CASSLGPGPFYNEQFF. The CDR3 nucleotides read TGTGCCAGCAGCTTAGGCCCAGGCCCTTTCTACAATGAGCAGTTCTTC.

For the CDR3, the DNA is TGCAGTGCTCCTACTAGCGGGGGATACAATGAGCAGTTCTTC. It translates to CSAPTSGGYNEQFF. This chain connects TRBV20-1 to TRBJ2-1, with 11 bases identical to TRBD2. V was pared by 5 bases and J by 4 bases, with 4 bases of the junction left unmatched. This CDR3 comprises 14 residues. Germline V gives CDR1 DFQATT, CDR2 SNEGSKA (reference sequence).

The chain combines TRBV5-6 with TRBJ2-7; 10 bases are shared with TRBD1. The CDR3 covers 15 residues. Trimming at V came to 7 bases and at J to 3 bases, leaving 10 bases not matched to a gene. The germline V gene has CDR1 SGHDT and CDR2 YYEEEE. Here the CDR3 DNA reads TGTGCCAGCCTCCCAGGGACAGGGGTGAACTACGAGCAGTACTTC. Translation gives CASLPGTGVNYEQYF. The full variable domain, rest sourced from reference TRBV5-6 and TRBJ2-7, is DAGVTQSPTHLIKTRGQQVTLRCSPKSGHDTVSWYQQALGQGPQFIFQYYEEEERQRGNFPDRFSGHQFPNYSSELNVNALLLGDSALYLCASLPGTGVNYEQYFGPGTRLTVT.

The J gene is TRBJ2-7, the V gene TRBV29-1, with 9 bases lining up with TRBD1. The V and J ends lost 7 bases and 2 bases, in that order; junction bases with no gene match: 6. Germline assignment: CDR1 SQVTM and CDR2 ANQGSEA. This CDR3 region has 13 residues. CDR3 region: CSGRQGETYEQYF. CDR3 nucleotides: TGCAGCGGTAGACAGGGGGAAACCTACGAGCAGTACTTC.